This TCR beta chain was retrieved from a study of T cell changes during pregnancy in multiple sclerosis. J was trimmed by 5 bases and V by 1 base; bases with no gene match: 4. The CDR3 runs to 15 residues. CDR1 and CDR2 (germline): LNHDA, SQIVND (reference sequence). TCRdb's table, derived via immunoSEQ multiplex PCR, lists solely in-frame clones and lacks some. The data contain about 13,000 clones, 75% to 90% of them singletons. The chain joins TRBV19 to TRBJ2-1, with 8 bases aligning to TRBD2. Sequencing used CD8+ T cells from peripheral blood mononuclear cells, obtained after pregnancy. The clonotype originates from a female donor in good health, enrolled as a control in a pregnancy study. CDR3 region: CASSIGGLEHNEQFF. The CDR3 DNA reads TGTGCCAGTAGTATAGGGGGACTAGAACACAATGAGCAGTTCTTC.